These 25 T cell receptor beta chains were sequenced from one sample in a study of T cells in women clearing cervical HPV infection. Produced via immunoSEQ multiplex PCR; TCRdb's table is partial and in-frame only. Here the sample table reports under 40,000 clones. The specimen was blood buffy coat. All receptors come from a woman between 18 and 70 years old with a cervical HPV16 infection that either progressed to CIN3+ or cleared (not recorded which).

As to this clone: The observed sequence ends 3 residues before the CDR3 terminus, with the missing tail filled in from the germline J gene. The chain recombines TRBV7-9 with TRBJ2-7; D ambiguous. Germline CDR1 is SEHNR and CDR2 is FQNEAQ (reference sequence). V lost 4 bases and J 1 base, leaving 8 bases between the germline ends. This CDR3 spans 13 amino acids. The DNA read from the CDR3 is TGTGCCAGCAGCTCAACTTCTTCCTACGAG. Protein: CASSSTSSYE. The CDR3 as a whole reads CASSSTSSYEQYF.

CDR3 DNA, as far as it was read: TGTGCCAGTAGTGTAGGCGAGGGGACG. This sequence encodes CASSVGEGT. The entire CDR3 protein is CASSVGEGTQYF. This chain uses TRBV19 with TRBJ2-3; TRBD1 or TRBD2 may be the D gene (5 bases each). The read ends 3 residues shy of where the CDR3 ends; the end is completed using the germline J gene. The CDR3 consists of 12 residues. CDR1 LNHDA and CDR2 SQIVND come from the germline V gene (reference sequence).

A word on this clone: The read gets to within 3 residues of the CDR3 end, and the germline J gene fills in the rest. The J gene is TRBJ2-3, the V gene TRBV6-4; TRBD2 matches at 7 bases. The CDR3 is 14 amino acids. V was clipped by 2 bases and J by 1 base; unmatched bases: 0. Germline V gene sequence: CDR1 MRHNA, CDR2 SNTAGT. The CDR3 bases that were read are TGTGCCAGCAGTGACGCGGGGGGCACAGATACG. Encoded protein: CASSDAGGTDT. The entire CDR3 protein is CASSDAGGTDTQYF.

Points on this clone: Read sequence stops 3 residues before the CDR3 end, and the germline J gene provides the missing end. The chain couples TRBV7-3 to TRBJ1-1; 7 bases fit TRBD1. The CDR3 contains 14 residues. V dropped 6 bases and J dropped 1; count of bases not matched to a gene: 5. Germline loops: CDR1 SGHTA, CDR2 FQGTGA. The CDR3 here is CASRLTGTNTEAFF. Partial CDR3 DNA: TGTGCCAGCAGACTGACAGGGACGAACACTGAA.

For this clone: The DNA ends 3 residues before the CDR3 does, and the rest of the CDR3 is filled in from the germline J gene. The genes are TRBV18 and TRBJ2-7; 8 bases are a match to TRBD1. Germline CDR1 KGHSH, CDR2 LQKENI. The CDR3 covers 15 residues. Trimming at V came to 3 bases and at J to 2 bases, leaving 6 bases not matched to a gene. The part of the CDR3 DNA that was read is TGTGCCAGCTCACCTACCTTGGACAGGGCCTACGAG. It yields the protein CASSPTLDRAYE. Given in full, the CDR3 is CASSPTLDRAYEQYF.

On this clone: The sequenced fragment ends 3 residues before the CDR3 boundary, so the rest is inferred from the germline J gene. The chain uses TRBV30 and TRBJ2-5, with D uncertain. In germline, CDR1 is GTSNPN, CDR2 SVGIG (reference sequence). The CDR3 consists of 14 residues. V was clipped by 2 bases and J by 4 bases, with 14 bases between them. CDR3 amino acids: CAWSIAAGPETQYF. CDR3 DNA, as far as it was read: TGTGCCTGGAGTATAGCCGCCGGCCCAGAGACC.

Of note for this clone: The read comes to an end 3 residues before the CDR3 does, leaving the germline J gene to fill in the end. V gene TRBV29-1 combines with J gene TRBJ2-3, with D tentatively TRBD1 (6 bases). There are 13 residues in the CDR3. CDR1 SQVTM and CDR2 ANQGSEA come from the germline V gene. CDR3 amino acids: CSVRLDSNQPQYF. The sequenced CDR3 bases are TGCAGCGTCAGATTGGACAGCAATCAGCCG.

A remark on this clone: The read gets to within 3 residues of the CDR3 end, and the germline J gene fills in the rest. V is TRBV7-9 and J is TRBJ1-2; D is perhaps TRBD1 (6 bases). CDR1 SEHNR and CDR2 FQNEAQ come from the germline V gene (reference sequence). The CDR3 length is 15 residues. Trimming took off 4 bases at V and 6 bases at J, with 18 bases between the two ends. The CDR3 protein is CASSWDTSSAHGYTF. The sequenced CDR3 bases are TGTGCCAGCAGCTGGGACACCAGCTCGGCTCATGGC. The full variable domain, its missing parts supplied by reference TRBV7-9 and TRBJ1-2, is DTGVSQNPRHKITKRGQNVTFRCDPISEHNRLYWYRQTLGQGPEFLTYFQNEAQLEKSRLLSDRFSAERPKGSFSTLEIQRTEQGDSAMYLCASSWDTSSAHGYTFGSGTRLTVV.

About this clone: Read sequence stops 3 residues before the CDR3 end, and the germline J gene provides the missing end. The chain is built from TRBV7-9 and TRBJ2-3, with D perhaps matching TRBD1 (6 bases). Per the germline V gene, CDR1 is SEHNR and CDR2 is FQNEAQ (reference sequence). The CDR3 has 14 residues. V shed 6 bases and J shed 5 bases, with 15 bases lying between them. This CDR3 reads CASRDPRDIDTQYF. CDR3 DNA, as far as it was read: TGTGCCAGCAGGGACCCCCGGGACATAGATACG.

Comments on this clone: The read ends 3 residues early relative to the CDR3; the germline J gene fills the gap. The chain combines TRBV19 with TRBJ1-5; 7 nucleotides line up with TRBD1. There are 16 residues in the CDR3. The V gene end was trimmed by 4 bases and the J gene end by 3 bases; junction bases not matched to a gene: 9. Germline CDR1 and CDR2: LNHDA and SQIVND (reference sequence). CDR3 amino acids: CASSSGHRGANQPQHF. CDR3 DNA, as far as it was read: TGTGCCAGTAGTAGTGGACACAGGGGCGCCAATCAGCCC. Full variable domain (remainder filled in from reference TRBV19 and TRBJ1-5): DGGITQSPKYLFRKEGQNVTLSCEQNLNHDAMYWYRQDPGQGLRLIYYSQIVNDFQKGDIAEGYSVSREKKESFPLTVTSAQKNPTAFYLCASSSGHRGANQPQHFGDGTRLSIL.

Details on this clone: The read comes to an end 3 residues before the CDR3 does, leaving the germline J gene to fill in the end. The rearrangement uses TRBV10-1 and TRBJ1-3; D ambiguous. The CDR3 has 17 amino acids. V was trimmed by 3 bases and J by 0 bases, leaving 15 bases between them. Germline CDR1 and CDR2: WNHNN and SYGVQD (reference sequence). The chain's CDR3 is CASSEYYASSSGNTIYF. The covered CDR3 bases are TGCGCCAGCAGTGAATACTACGCCTCGAGCTCTGGAAACACC.

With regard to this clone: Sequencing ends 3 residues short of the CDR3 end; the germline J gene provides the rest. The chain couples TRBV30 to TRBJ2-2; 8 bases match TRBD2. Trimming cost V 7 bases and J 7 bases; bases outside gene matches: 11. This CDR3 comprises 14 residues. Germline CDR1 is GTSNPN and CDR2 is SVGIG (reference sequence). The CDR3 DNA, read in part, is TGTGCCTCCTCTCGGGGGGGAGCTTACGGGGAG. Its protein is CASSRGGAYGE. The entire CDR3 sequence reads CASSRGGAYGELFF. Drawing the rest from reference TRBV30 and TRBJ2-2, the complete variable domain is SQTIHQWPATLVQPVGSPLSLECTVEGTSNPNLYWYRQAAGRGLQLLFYSVGIGQISSEVPQNLSASRPQDRQFILSSKKLLLSDSGFYLCASSRGGAYGELFFGEGSRLTVL.

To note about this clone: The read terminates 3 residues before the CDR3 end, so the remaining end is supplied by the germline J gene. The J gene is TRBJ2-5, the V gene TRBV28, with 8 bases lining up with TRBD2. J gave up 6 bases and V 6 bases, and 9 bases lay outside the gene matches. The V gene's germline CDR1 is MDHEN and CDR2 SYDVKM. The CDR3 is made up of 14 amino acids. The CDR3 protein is CASSRSGSGKTQYF. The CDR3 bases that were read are TGTGCCAGCAGCAGAAGCGGGAGTGGGAAGACC.

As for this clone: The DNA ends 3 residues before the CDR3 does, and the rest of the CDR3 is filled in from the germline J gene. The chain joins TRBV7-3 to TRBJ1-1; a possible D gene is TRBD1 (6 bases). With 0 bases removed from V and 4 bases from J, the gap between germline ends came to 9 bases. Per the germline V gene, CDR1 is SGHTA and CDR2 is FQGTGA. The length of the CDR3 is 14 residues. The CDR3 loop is CASSLTGGITEAFF. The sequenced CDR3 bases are TGTGCCAGCAGCTTAACAGGGGGAATCACTGAA.

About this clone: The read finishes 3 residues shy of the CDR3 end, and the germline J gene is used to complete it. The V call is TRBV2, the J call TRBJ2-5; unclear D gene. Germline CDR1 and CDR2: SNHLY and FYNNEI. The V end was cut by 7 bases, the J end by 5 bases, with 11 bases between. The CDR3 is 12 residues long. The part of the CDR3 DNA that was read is TGTGCCAGCACCCGAGAAGGGGAGACC. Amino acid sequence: CASTREGET. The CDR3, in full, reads CASTREGETQYF.

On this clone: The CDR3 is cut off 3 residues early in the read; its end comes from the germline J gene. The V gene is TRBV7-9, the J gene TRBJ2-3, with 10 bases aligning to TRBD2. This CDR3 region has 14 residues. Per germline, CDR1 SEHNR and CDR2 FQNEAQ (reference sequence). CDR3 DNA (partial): TGTGCCAGCAGCTTAATAGCGGGGGGTGAGACG. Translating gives CASSLIAGGET. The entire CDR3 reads CASSLIAGGETQYF. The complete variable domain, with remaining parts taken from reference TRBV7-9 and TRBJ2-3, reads DTGVSQNPRHKITKRGQNVTFRCDPISEHNRLYWYRQTLGQGPEFLTYFQNEAQLEKSRLLSDRFSAERPKGSFSTLEIQRTEQGDSAMYLCASSLIAGGETQYFGPGTRLTVL.

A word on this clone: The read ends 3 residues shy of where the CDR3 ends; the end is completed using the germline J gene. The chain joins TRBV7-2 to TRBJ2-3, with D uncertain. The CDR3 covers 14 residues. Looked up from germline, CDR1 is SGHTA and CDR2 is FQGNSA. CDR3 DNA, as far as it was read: TGTGCCAGCAGCTTAGCGCCCGCACAAGAGACG. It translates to CASSLAPAQET. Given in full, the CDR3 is CASSLAPAQETQYF.

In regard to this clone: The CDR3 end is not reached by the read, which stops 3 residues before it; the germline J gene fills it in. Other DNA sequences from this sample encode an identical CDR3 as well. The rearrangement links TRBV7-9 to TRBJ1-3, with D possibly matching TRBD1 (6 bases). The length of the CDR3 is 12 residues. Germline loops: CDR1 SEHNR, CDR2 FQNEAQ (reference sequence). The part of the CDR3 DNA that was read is TGTGCCAGCAGCTTGGAGATACAGGGT. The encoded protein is CASSLEIQG. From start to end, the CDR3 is CASSLEIQGIYF.

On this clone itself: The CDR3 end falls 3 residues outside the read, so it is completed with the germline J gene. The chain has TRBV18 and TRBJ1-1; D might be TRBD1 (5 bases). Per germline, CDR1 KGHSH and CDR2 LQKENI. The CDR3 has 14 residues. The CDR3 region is CASSPETVTHEAFF. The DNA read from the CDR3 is TGTGCCAGCTCACCAGAGACAGTAACACACGAG. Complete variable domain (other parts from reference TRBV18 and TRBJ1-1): NAGVMQNPRHLVRRRGQEARLRCSPMKGHSHVYWYRQLPEEGLKFMVYLQKENIIDESGMPKERFSAEFPKEGPSILRIQQVVRGDSAAYFCASSPETVTHEAFFGQGTRLTVV.

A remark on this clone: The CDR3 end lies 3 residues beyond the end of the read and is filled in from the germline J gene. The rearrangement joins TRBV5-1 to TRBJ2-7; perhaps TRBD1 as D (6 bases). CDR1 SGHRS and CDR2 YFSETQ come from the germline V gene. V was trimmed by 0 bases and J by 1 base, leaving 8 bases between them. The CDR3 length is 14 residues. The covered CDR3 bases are TGCGCCAGCAGCTTGGTGGACAGTTCCTACGAG. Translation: CASSLVDSSYE. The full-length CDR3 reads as CASSLVDSSYEQYF.

The sequenced part of the CDR3 DNA is TGTGCCAGCAGTAGCGGGAGTTACTACAATGAG. Protein product: CASSSGSYYNE. The full-length CDR3 reads as CASSSGSYYNEQFF. The rearrangement links TRBV6-2 or TRBV6-3 to TRBJ2-1, with 8 bases lining up with TRBD2. The read gets to within 3 residues of the CDR3 end, and the germline J gene fills in the rest. The CDR3 runs to 14 residues. J lost 3 bases, V lost 5 bases, and 3 bases had no gene match. Germline lookup yields CDR1 MNHEY and CDR2 SVGEGT.

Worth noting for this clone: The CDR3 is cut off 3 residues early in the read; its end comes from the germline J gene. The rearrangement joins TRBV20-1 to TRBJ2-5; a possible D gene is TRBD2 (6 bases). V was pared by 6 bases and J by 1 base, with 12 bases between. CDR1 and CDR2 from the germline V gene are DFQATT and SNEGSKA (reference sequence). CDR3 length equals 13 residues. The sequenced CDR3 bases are TGCAGTGCGGATAGCGGAACCCAAGAGACC. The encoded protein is CSADSGTQET. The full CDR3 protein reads CSADSGTQETQYF.

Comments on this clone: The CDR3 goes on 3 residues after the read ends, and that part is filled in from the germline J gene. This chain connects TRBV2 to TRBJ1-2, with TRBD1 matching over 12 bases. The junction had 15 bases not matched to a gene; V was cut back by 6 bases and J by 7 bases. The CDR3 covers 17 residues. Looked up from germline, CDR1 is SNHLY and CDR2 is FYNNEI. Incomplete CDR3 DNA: TGTGCCAGCAGACCCGGGACAGGGGGCGCTGATTTTCGTGGC. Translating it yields CASRPGTGGADFRG. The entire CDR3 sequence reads CASRPGTGGADFRGYTF.

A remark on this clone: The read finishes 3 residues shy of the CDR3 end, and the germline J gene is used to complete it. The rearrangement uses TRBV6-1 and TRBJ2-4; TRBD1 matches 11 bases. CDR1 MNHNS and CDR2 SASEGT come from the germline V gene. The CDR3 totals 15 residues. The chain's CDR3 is CASSAGTGGSETQYF. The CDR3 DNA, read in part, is TGTGCCAGCAGTGCAGGGACAGGGGGATCAGAGACT.

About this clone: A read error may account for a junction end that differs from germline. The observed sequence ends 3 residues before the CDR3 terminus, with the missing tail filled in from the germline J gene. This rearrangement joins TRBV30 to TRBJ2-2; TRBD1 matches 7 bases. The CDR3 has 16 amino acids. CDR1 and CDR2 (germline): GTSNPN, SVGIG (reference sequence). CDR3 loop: CAWRKQGPSKTGELFF. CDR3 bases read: TGTGCCTGGAGGAAACAGGGGCCATCGAAGACCGGGGAG. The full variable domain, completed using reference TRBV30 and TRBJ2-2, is SQTIHQWPATLVQPVGSPLSLECTVEGTSNPNLYWYRQAAGRGLQLLFYSVGIGQISSEVPQNLSASRPQDRQFILSSKKLLLSDSGFYLCAWRKQGPSKTGELFFGEGSRLTVL.